This is a list of T cell receptor beta chains from one sample in a study of shared clonotypes between healthy human individuals. Measured with immunoSEQ multiplex PCR; TCRdb has only the in-frame clones, and not every one. The data show about 750,000 clones, 80% to 95% seen once. The sequencing input was naive CD8+ T cells sorted from blood. These receptors all stem from a man younger than 45 in good health. CDR3s include the opening cysteine and the closing phenylalanine or tryptophan. The D gene is left open where the match is weak. Clone size is given for some rows only: seen once, a few or many times, or a class if the clone is expanded.

d_call j_call clone_size v_call cdr3_nt cdr3_aa
NA TRBJ2-3 NA TRBV27 TGTGCCAGCAGGGCACGGGACTCCCCCAGGACGCAGTATTTT CASRARDSPRTQYF
NA TRBJ1-1 NA TRBV30 TGTGCCTGGAGTACTACCAGGTTTTCGAACACTGAAGCTTTCTTT CAWSTTRFSNTEAFF
NA TRBJ1-1 NA TRBV11-2 TGTGCCAGCAGCTTCGAGTTTTTCGCTGAAGCTTTCTTT CASSFEFFAEAFF
TRBD2 TRBJ2-1 NA TRBV7-6 TGTGCCAGCAGTTCTAGCGGAGGCTCCTACAATGAGCAGTTCTTC CASSSSGGSYNEQFF
TRBD1 TRBJ2-1 NA TRBV5-1 TGCGCCAGCAGCTTCACAGGGGGCACAGATGAGCAGTTCTTC CASSFTGGTDEQFF
TRBD2 TRBJ2-7 NA TRBV27 TGTGCCAGCAGTTATTCCCCTAGCGGCTCCTACGAGCAGTACTTC CASSYSPSGSYEQYF
NA TRBJ2-7 NA TRBV6-1 TGTGCCAGCAGTGGAGGCACACTACCGTACGAGCAGTACTTC CASSGGTLPYEQYF
TRBD1 TRBJ1-2 NA TRBV28 TGTGCCAGCAGTCCACTAGCCTCGGGACAGGGGTACTATGGCTACACCTTC CASSPLASGQGYYGYTF
TRBD2 TRBJ2-3 NA TRBV9 TGTGCCAGCAGCGTAGAAGCGGGAGGGCCCACAGATACGCAGTATTTT CASSVEAGGPTDTQYF
NA TRBJ2-7 NA TRBV11-2 TGTGCCAGCAGCTTAGAGGGGTCTCCCCACTACGAGCAGTACTTC CASSLEGSPHYEQYF
NA TRBJ2-7 NA TRBV4-2 TGTGCCAGCAGCCAAGCCGTCGGCCACTACTACGAGCAGTACTTC CASSQAVGHYYEQYF
TRBD1 TRBJ1-5 NA TRBV7-3 TGTGCCAGCAGCTCCCGCGGGACAGATAATAATCAGCCCCAGCATTTT CASSSRGTDNNQPQHF
TRBD1 TRBJ2-2 NA TRBV10-3 TGTGCCATCGGACACTTGGACAGGATCACTGAGCTGTTTTTT CAIGHLDRITELFF
NA TRBJ2-7 NA TRBV2 TGTGCCAGCAGTAGTGGCAGCACTACAAACTCCTACGAGCAGTACTTC CASSSGSTTNSYEQYF
TRBD2 TRBJ2-7 NA TRBV23-1 TGCGCCAGTGACGCCTCCACGGGAGGGGACCTCTACGAGCAGTACTTC CASDASTGGDLYEQYF
TRBD1 TRBJ2-5 NA TRBV7-9 TGTGCCAGCAGCTTACCCCGTATTGGGACAGACCGCCAAGAGACCCAGTACTTC CASSLPRIGTDRQETQYF
NA TRBJ1-2 NA TRBV15 TGTGCCACCAGCAACCACATGTGGGTGGAAGCTAACTATGGCTACACCTTC CATSNHMWVEANYGYTF
NA TRBJ1-1 once TRBV6-1 TGTGCCAGCAGTGAATTGTGGACAGACAGCAACACTGAAGCTTTCTTT CASSELWTDSNTEAFF
NA TRBJ2-5 NA TRBV25-1 TGTGCCAGCAGTGCTTTGGGGCAAGAGACCCAGTACTTC CASSALGQETQYF
NA TRBJ1-4 NA TRBV21-1 TGTGCCAGTCTAAATTTCCCCCGATGGGAGGAAGAAAAACTGTTTTTT CASLNFPRWEEEKLFF
NA TRBJ2-7 NA TRBV2 TGTGCCAGCAGTGGGGGCAAACCGGCAACCTACTACGAGCAGTACTTC CASSGGKPATYYEQYF
NA TRBJ2-1 once TRBV6-5 TGTGCCAGCAGTTACACGGGAGGGGGCCACAATGAGCAGTTCTTC CASSYTGGGHNEQFF
NA TRBJ2-1 once TRBV18 TGTGCCAGCTCACCACCCGATTTGGATCCCCTTTACAATGAGCAGTTCTTC CASSPPDLDPLYNEQFF
NA TRBJ1-1 NA TRBV28 TGTGCCAGCAGTTTATTCGGTTCCAGGGGCACTGAAGCTTTCTTT CASSLFGSRGTEAFF